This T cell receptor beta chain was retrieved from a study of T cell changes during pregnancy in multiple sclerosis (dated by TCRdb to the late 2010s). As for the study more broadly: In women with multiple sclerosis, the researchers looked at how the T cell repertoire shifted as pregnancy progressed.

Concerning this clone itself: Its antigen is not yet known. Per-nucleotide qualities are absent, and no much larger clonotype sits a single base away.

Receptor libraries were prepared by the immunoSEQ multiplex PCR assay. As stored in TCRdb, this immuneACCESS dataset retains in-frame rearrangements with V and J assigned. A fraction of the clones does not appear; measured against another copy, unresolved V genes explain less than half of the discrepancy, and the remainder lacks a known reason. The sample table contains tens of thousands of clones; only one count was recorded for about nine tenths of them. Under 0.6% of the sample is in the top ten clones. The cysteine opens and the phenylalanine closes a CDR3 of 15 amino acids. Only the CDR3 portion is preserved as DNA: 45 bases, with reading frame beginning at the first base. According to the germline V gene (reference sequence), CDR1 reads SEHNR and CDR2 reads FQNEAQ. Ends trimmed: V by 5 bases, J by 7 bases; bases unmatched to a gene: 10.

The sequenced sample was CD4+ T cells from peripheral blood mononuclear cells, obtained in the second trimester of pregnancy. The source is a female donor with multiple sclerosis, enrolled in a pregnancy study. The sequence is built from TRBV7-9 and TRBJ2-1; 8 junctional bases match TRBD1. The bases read TGTGCCAGCAGCCAGCCTCCAGGGGGCGGGAATGAGCAGTTCTTC. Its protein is CASSQPPGGGNEQFF. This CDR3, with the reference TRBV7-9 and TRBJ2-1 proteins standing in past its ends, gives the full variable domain DTGVSQNPRHKITKRGQNVTFRCDPISEHNRLYWYRQTLGQGPEFLTYFQNEAQLEKSRLLSDRFSAERPKGSFSTLEIQRTEQGDSAMYLCASSQPPGGGNEQFFGPGTRLTVL.